The present entry profiles one T cell receptor (beta chain) with its context. Its specificity is unknown. The entry originates in a study of T cell repertoires in cytomegalovirus infection. Across the study: Carrying CMV and the relevant HLA type showed in public TCR beta signatures. Study-wide results and caveats: Cumulative frequency (of public TCR beta family members) identified carriers of CMV plus the relevant HLA. The ex vivo response was dominated by HLA-C-restricted CMV-specific TCR beta clonotypes.

The germline gives CDR1 MDHEN, CDR2 SYDVKM. Trimming removed 5 bases at V and 8 bases at J, with 28 bases between. This CDR3 region has 18 residues. TCRdb recomputed calls from the reads with MiXCR, one row per CDR3 protein. The table lists 200,000 to 250,000 distinct CDR3 sequences, over 20% of them singletons. The chain joins TRBV28 to TRBJ1-3; a possible D gene is TRBD1 (6 bases). Sequencing input: CD8+ T cells from PBMCs. The clonotype originates from a human donor in good health (CMV status not recorded). Some clones in this sample may be carry-over from other donors' samples. The CDR3, as DNA: TGTGCCAGCAGTCTCACCCCCGGGACAAGCGGGGGGGCAGACACCATATATTTT. The encoded protein is CASSLTPGTSGGADTIYF.